The present entry profiles one T cell receptor beta chain with its context. The sample has other DNA sequences that encode this CDR3 too. This record comes from a study of blood T cell repertoires in COVID-19. Study-level background: From the United States, Italy and Spain came samples of acute and convalescent COVID-19. In each case, the material was cDNA or gDNA derived from T cells, B-cell-depleted T cells, or PBMCs.

The authors' processing: Estimated nucleated cell counts came from reference gene primer amplification. The data were produced by immunoSEQ multiplex PCR, yet TCRdb's version contains in-frame clones alone and is incomplete. That table is the source of V, J and clone size, and D and trimming were worked out from the DNA. The sample has fewer than 300,000 clones; around 88% are singletons. CDR1 and CDR2 from the germline V gene are GTSNPN and SVGIG (reference sequence). The CDR3 runs to 14 residues. V shed 0 bases and J shed 5 bases, with 13 bases lying between them. The sample comprised peripheral blood. This receptor was obtained from a man aged 30-40 years with acute or convalescent COVID-19. The chain links TRBV30 to TRBJ1-1; D perhaps matches TRBD1 (6 bases). CDR3 DNA sequence: TGTGCCTGGAGTGTTCGGGGGGCCCTGACTGAAGCTTTCTTT. Residues: CAWSVRGALTEAFF.